This T cell receptor beta chain was identified in a study of shared T cell receptors in the human thymus. In germline, CDR1 is MNHEY, CDR2 SMNVEV (reference sequence). This CDR3 has 15 amino acids. V was trimmed by 5 bases and J by 5 bases, leaving 18 bases between them. Clones were sequenced by immunoSEQ multiplex PCR, and TCRdb holds only the in-frame ones, with some missing. The sample includes under 450,000 clones, about 95% of them seen just once. The chain couples TRBV27 to TRBJ2-5; D tentatively fits TRBD1 or TRBD2 (5 bases each). The clonotype comes from a human donor. The sample was thymocytes. The CDR3, as DNA: TGTGCCAGCAGTCCCGAACCCGGGGCCGGGGAGACCCAGTACTTC. Protein sequence: CASSPEPGAGETQYF.